This TCR beta chain was identified during a study of cytomegalovirus exposure and HLA in healthy donors (dated by TCRdb to the late 2010s). With respect to the entire study: An earlier analysis of roughly 500 of the donors reported 250 to 300 Gb of sequence data and 117 million unique TCR beta sequences from some 180 million T cells. An early release that covered more than 550 HLA-typed donors contained around 330 gigabases of sequencing data and around 80 million unique TCR sequences. Among the approximately 400 genotyped donors, around 81% belonged to the genetic ancestry cluster associated with self-reported Caucasian donors. The study aimed to test whether signatures of past pathogen exposure could be identified by cataloging public T cell receptors. The T cell repertoires of under 750 subjects were profiled by immunosequencing and related to cytomegalovirus serostatus. In addition to the first cohort of several hundred subjects, a separate validation cohort of 130 or so different subjects was used. To predict cytomegalovirus infection status, the study brought together high-throughput TCR immunosequencing, statistical association of individual TCRs with disease status, and machine learning. A later analysis re-analyzed previously published TCR beta repertoires from roughly 690 donors and added high-resolution HLA genotyping to study TCR occurrence patterns. Rather than drawing on any new phenotypic data, the later analysis identified candidate immune exposures from TCR beta sequences and the way those sequences occurred across donors. To decide whether each TCR beta V gene segment behaved as functional or pseudogenic, an earlier analysis of some 580 of the donors relied on high-throughput TCR beta sequencing. Donor age, sex, ethnicity and CMV serostatus were collected together with the repertoire data. Genome-wide SNP genotypes for about 65% of the roughly 670 donors were used in a later genetic analysis, which treated that subset as a discovery cohort. All discovery cohort repertoires had been generated on a single sequencing platform. Both class I and class II loci were covered by HLA typing, at four-digit resolution. The number of donors typed differed by locus, with roughly 620-630 for A, B, C, DRB1 and DQB1, over 500 for DQA1, over 600 for DPA1, and approximately 470 for DPB1. A handful of DR-DQ haplotypes were handled as single units for association and clustering because linkage in the cohort was strong. Among roughly 400 genotyped donors of the cohort, an average of roughly 230,000 unique TCR beta nucleotide sequences was sequenced per donor, of which 15% to 20% were non-productive. General conclusions and limits of the study: A further reported finding was that TCR beta sequences accurately predicted the HLA-A and HLA-B alleles for most subjects in the first cohort. The authors suggested that the approach could potentially be generalized to other disease states and immunological phenotypes. Linkage disequilibrium might explain the correlated functional status among segregating V segments, but an unknown experimental factor could not be ruled out. A few of the identified cytomegalovirus-associated TCR beta chains were confirmed in vitro to be specific for cytomegalovirus antigens. According to a later analysis, TCR association rates differed among HLA loci, with DRB1 alleles showing the most associated TCRs and HLA-C alleles showing the fewest. Broadly in line with IMGT annotations, most TCR beta V segments showed up in productive rearrangements about 87% or about 30% of the time in an earlier analysis of under 700 of the donors. In a later analysis, HLA-associated TCR beta chains showed more clonal expansion and lower generation probabilities than non-associated chains that were equally common. In this cohort, only TCR beta chains were sequenced, and detectable features were limited by the absence of alpha or paired-chain data. In a later analysis, around 15,000 TCR beta sequences were associated with specific HLA alleles at a false discovery rate of 0.05. Around 16 rarely observed V segments, including chromosome 9 orphons, were excluded from the earlier analysis of about 610 of the donors because counts were too low. According to a later genetic analysis, donors in an Asian-associated ancestry cluster had fewer N-insertions in productive TCRs than the approximately 670-donor mean. Presence/absence analyses assumed roughly uniform sequencing depth across donors, an assumption that may not hold. Because HLA typing was missing for some donors at each locus, association tests included only the typed subset. A later analysis found that most CMV-associated TCR beta chains appeared HLA-restricted, with HLA associations seemingly driven largely by CMV exposure. V-gene and J-gene trimming of TCR beta chains was associated with a missense DCLRE1C variant in a later genetic analysis, and the association was replicated in an independent cohort. The only immune exposure information available for the cohort was CMV serostatus. Strong co-occurrence of HLA alleles, especially DR and DQ, made assigning TCR associations to individual alleles difficult. A group of highly shared sequence variants was considered likely to be a technical artifact of the sequencing pipeline. According to a later analysis, parvovirus B19, influenza, CMV and Epstein-Barr virus appeared linked to several top co-occurrence clusters. The 87-base-pair reads could not distinguish some IMGT-functional V segments, including TRBV6-2 and TRBV6-3, so those segments were excluded. Most TCR sequences were observed very rarely across donors, whereas some public TCRs were present in many individuals. Cytomegalovirus status was reported to be diagnosed by the classifier with high specificity and sensitivity in both the original and validation cohorts. A total of 150 or so TCR beta chains were listed by the study as associated with cytomegalovirus.

Of note for this clone: The antigen it recognizes is unknown. Within one base of it there is no much larger clone, and no base qualities were kept.

The cohort consisted of 666 healthy bone marrow donors. At the time of sampling, every cohort member was nominally healthy, though immune exposures that went unrecorded were likely present. Of the 700 or so cohort members, some 270 had positive CMV serostatus and about 360 had negative CMV serostatus, and CMV serostatus was not recorded for the donor. A peripheral blood sample was collected from each donor, and TCR beta sequencing was performed on peripheral blood mononuclear cells. Genomic DNA was extracted from the blood cell samples with the Qiagen DNeasy Blood Extraction Kit. Per the germline V gene, SGHAT is the CDR1 and FQNNGV is the CDR2. CDR3 length: 15 amino acids, cysteine to phenylalanine. Only the CDR3 region is kept as DNA, spanning 45 bases read in frame from base 1. V sheds 5 bases and J sheds 0 bases, leaving 10 bases between their ends. Receptor amplification or capture employed the immunoSEQ multiplex PCR assay. For the multiplex PCR, a mixture combining 60 forward primers for TCR Vbeta segments and 13 reverse primers for TCR Jbeta segments was used. The CDR3 region of rearranged TCR beta genes was amplified from genomic DNA with a multiplex PCR assay. On the Illumina HiSeq System, the amplified TCR beta libraries were sequenced as 87-base-pair reads. Per the source publication's procedure: In a later analysis, tens of millions of unique TCR beta chains were counted across the 500 to 850 repertoires, and some 10 million of these chains were shared by at least two donors. To remove PCR and sequencing errors, raw reads were error-corrected and collapsed into unique sequences using a nearest-neighbor algorithm that merged closely related sequences. Alignment of CDR3 sequences to IMGT reference sequences was used to assign V, D and J gene segments. For a sequence to be retained, a match of at least six nucleotides to both a V gene segment and a J gene segment was required. Rearrangements were called productive when the CDR3 lacked stop codons and stayed in frame with V and J; all others were non-productive. CDR3 was defined by IMGT convention, running from the second conserved V-encoded cysteine to the conserved J-encoded phenylalanine. In an earlier analysis of 500 to 650 of the donors, sequences lacking an unambiguous match to a single V gene segment were excluded. In an earlier analysis of a few hundred of the donors, V segments were called functional above 56.7% productive rearrangements and were called segregating when the between-donor standard deviation exceeded 5%. A statistical classification framework was developed to diagnose cytomegalovirus status using the catalog of TCR beta chain sequences. V and J gene assignment, in a later analysis, came from comparing TCR nucleotide sequences with IMGT/GENE-DB human TR gene sequences. In a later analysis, CDR3 sequences and most-parsimonious VDJ recombination scenarios were assigned using the TCRdist pipeline. In a later analysis, each TCR beta chain was defined by its CDR3 amino acid sequence together with its V-gene family, and reads lacking a unique V-gene family were excluded. As a way to deal with suspected cross-contamination and a sequencing artifact, a later analysis dropped 450 to 600 nucleotide sequences that were highly shared and had low generation probability. In a later analysis, a clonal expansion index was calculated for each public chain from normalized within-repertoire ranks of inferred template counts. Generation probabilities in a later analysis came from a VDJ recombination model fitted to out-of-frame rearrangements, and those results were checked against IGoR. In a later analysis, hypergeometric tests were used to score TCR-TCR, TCR-HLA and TCR-CMV co-occurrence, with a repertoire-size bias correction applied to TCR pairs. In a later analysis, false discovery rates were estimated by permuting HLA or CMV assignments 20 times. In a later analysis, co-occurring TCRs were grouped using DBSCAN, with TCRdist sequence similarity added in when clustering inside HLA-allele-positive subsets. For co-occurrence clustering, repertoires with fewer than 30,000 or more than 120,000 public chains were excluded, along with five repertoires with anomalous nucleotide sharing. This is the immuneACCESS table as TCRdb keeps it, with only in-frame sequences that have V and J called. A part of the clones is gone; compared with another copy, unresolved V genes explain less than half, and the rest is unexplained. V, J and clone size reflect that table, while D and trimming were determined from the DNA. This sample comprises roughly 70,000 clones, 74% of them detected only once. The leading ten clones occupy 10% to 12% of the sample.

Sample: PBMCs. This TCR derives from a human donor in good health. The rearranged segments are TRBV11-2 and TRBJ2-2; a tentative D call is TRBD2 (5 bases match). The bases read TGTGCCAGCAGCCTCGGAGGCGCGAACACCGGGGAGCTGTTTTTT. Translated, it reads CASSLGGANTGELFF.